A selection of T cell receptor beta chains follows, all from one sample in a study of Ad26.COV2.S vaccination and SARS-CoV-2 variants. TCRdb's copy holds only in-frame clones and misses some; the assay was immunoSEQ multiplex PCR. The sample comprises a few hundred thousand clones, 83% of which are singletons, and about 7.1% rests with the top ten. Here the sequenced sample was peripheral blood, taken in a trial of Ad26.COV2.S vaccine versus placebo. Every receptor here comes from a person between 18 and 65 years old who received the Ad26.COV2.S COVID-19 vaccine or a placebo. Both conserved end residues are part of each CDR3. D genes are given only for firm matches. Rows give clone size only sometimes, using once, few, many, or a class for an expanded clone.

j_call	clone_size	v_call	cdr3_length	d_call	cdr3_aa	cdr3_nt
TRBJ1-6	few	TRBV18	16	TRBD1	CASCRETGAYNSPLHF	TGTGCCAGCTGTCGGGAGACAGGGGCCTATAATTCACCCCTCCACTTT
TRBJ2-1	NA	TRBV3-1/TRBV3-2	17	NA	CASSHEDWIPGYNEQFF	TGTGCCAGCAGCCACGAAGACTGGATCCCCGGTTACAATGAGCAGTTCTTC
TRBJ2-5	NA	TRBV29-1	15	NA	CSVWARAAHWETQYF	TGCAGCGTTTGGGCCCGGGCGGCTCACTGGGAGACCCAGTACTTC
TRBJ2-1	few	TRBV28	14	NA	CASSLERGGREQFF	TGTGCCAGCAGTTTGGAAAGAGGCGGGCGTGAGCAGTTCTTC
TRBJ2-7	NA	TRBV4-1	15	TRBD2	CASSQPAGGPYEQYF	TGCGCCAGCAGCCAGCCTGCGGGAGGGCCCTACGAGCAGTACTTC
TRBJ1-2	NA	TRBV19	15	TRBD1	CASSGLMGQGNGYTF	TGTGCCAGTAGTGGGCTGATGGGACAGGGGAATGGCTACACCTTC
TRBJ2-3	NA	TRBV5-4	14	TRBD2	CASSFSGSPDTQYF	TGTGCCAGCAGCTTTAGCGGGAGCCCAGATACGCAGTATTTT
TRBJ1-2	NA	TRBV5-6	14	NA	CASSRPLGNYGYTF	TGTGCCAGCAGCCGGCCATTGGGAAACTATGGCTACACCTTC
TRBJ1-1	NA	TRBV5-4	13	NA	CASSLLGSTEAFF	TGTGCCAGCAGCCTCCTCGGGAGCACTGAAGCTTTCTTT
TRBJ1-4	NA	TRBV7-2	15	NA	CASSPRVLTNEKLFF	TGTGCCAGCAGTCCCAGGGTATTAACTAATGAAAAACTGTTTTTT
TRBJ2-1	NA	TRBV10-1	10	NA	CASTTCEQFF	TGCGCCAGTACGACTTGTGAGCAGTTCTTC
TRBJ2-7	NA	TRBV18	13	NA	CASSPRKTEEQYF	TGTGCCAGCTCACCACGGAAGACGGAAGAGCAGTACTTC
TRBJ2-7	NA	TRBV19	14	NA	CASSNSPPGYEQYF	TGTGCCAGTAGTAATTCCCCTCCGGGGTACGAGCAGTACTTC
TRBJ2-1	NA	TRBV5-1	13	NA	CASSANRDNEQFF	TGCGCCAGCAGCGCGAACAGGGACAATGAGCAGTTCTTC
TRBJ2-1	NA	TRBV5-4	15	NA	CASSTSSLPYNEQFF	TGTGCCAGCAGCACTAGTTCCCTGCCCTACAATGAGCAGTTCTTC
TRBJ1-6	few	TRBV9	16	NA	CASSEVDRPTGSPLHF	TGTGCCAGCAGCGAGGTAGACAGGCCGACGGGTTCACCCCTCCACTTT
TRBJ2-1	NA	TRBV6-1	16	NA	CASSVQVRSSYNEQFF	TGTGCCAGCAGTGTACAGGTTAGAAGCTCCTACAATGAGCAGTTCTTC
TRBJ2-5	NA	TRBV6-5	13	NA	CASTGAEQETQYF	TGTGCCAGCACAGGGGCCGAGCAAGAGACCCAGTACTTC
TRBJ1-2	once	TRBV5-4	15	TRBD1	CASSTPGQGAFGYTF	TGTGCCAGCAGCACACCGGGACAGGGGGCTTTTGGCTACACCTTC
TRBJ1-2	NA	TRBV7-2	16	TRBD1	CASSPAGTGGGGGYTF	TGTGCCAGCAGCCCTGCCGGGACAGGGGGAGGGGGTGGCTACACCTTC
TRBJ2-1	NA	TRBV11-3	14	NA	CASSLGVPEGEQFF	TGTGCCAGCAGCTTAGGCGTCCCCGAGGGGGAGCAGTTCTTC
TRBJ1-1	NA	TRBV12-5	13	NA	CASGLGGMVEAFF	TGTGCTAGTGGTTTAGGGGGGATGGTTGAAGCTTTCTTT
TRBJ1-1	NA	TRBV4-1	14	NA	CASSLRGLITEAFF	TGCGCCAGCAGCCTCAGGGGACTAATCACTGAAGCTTTCTTT
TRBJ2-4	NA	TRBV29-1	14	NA	CSVGGLGAKNIQYF	TGCAGCGTTGGGGGTTTGGGGGCCAAAAACATTCAGTACTTC
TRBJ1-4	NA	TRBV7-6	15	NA	CASSLVSGEDEKLFF	TGTGCCAGCAGCTTAGTATCGGGGGAGGATGAAAAACTGTTTTTT
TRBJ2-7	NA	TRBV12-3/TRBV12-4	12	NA	CASSRLSYEQYF	TGTGCCAGCAGTCGCCTCTCGTACGAGCAGTACTTC
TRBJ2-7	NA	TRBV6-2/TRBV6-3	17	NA	CASSYTPGHYVSYEQYF	TGTGCCAGCAGTTACACCCCGGGACATTACGTCTCCTACGAGCAGTACTTC
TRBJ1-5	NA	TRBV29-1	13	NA	CSVDTGRGQPQHF	TGCAGCGTTGACACAGGGCGGGGACAGCCCCAGCATTTT
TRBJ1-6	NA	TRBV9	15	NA	CASSVADWGDSPLHF	TGTGCCAGCAGCGTAGCCGACTGGGGAGACTCACCCCTCCACTTT
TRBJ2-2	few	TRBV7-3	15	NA	CASSLAGAATGELFF	TGTGCCAGCAGCTTAGCGGGGGCGGCCACCGGGGAGCTGTTTTTT